The 19 T cell receptor beta chains presented below share a single source sample, sequenced in a study of blood T cell repertoires in COVID-19 (dated by TCRdb to 2018 to 2020). Libraries were built with the immunoSEQ multiplex PCR assay. In its TCRdb copy, this immuneACCESS table keeps in-frame sequences only and misses some clones. Where compared with another copy, unresolved V genes explain less than half of these, and the others have no known cause. The sample contains some 180,000 clones, approximately 90% of them found a single time. The top ten constitute about 5.3% of the sample. Material for sequencing was peripheral blood. Receptors were obtained from a man between 18 and 29 years old with COVID-19, enrolled during active disease.

This chain uses TRBV4-1 with TRBJ1-1, with a weak D call TRBD1 (6 bases). There are 13 residues in the CDR3. V dropped 1 base and J dropped 6 bases, with 9 bases sitting between them. The germline V gene encodes CDR1 MGHRA and CDR2 YSYEKL. The CDR3 protein is CASSQAGVAEAFF. CDR3 DNA: TGCGCCAGCAGCCAAGCAGGGGTCGCTGAAGCTTTCTTT.

The V gene is TRBV13, the J gene TRBJ2-7, with a tentative D call TRBD2 (5 bases). The V end was cut by 1 base, the J end by 4 bases, with 14 bases between. CDR1 PRHDT and CDR2 FYEKMQ come from the germline V gene (reference sequence). The CDR3 is made up of 15 amino acids. CDR3 loop: CASSLDSESLYEQYF. The DNA for the CDR3 is TGTGCCAGCAGCTTAGATAGCGAATCCCTTTACGAGCAGTACTTC.

J is TRBJ2-7 and V is TRBV27; TRBD2 matches at 8 bases. Germline V gene data show CDR1 as MNHEY and CDR2 as SMNVEV (reference sequence). J was trimmed by 3 bases and V by 8 bases; bases with no gene match: 3. This CDR3 has 12 residues. The CDR3 is CASWGTSYEQYF. CDR3 nucleotides: TGTGCCAGCTGGGGGACTAGCTACGAGCAGTACTTC.

The CDR3 nucleotides read TGTGCCATCAGTGAGGTGGTAGCGGGCACAGATACGCAGTATTTT. Translation: CAISEVVAGTDTQYF. The chain joins TRBV10-3 to TRBJ2-3; perhaps TRBD2 as D (6 bases). CDR1 and CDR2 (germline): ENHRY, SYGVKD. Trimming cost V 2 bases and J 1 base, with 10 bases left between them. There are 15 residues in the CDR3.

This sequence joins TRBV4-1 and TRBJ1-5; 8 bases line up with TRBD1. The J segment lost 2 bases and the V segment lost 0 bases, leaving 3 bases of the junction unmatched. Germline-derived CDR1 and CDR2 are MGHRA and YSYEKL. The CDR3 has 16 residues. The CDR3 sequence: CASSQEATGGNQPQHF. CDR3 coding DNA: TGCGCCAGCAGCCAAGAGGCGACAGGGGGCAATCAGCCCCAGCATTTT.

This clone was counted between two and nine times. A junction boundary mismatches the germline segment, possibly from a read error. The chain is built from TRBV28 and TRBJ1-4; a possible D gene is TRBD1 (6 bases). Germline CDR1 and CDR2: MDHEN and SYDVKM. This CDR3 spans 16 amino acids. In DNA form, the CDR3 reads TGTGCCAGCACCCGGGGGGCAGGGGCGATTAATGAAAAACTGCTTTTT. Translating it yields CASTRGAGAINEKLLF.

The chain recombines TRBV5-1 with TRBJ2-1; 7 bases fit TRBD1. V shed 5 bases and J 4 bases; nucleotides not matched to a gene: 6. Per the germline V gene, CDR1 is SGHRS and CDR2 is YFSETQ. This CDR3 is built from 14 residues. The CDR3 here is CASRQRGQYNEQFF. Here the CDR3 DNA reads TGCGCCAGCAGACAGAGGGGACAGTACAATGAGCAGTTCTTC.

The rearrangement uses TRBV14 and TRBJ2-2, with D possibly matching TRBD1 (5 bases). CDR3 length: 16 amino acids. Trimming shortened V by 0 bases and J by 4 bases, and 12 bases separated the two germline ends. Germline values: CDR1 SGHDN, CDR2 FVKESK. CDR3 in amino acids: CASSQEKGWATGELFF. As DNA, the CDR3 is TGTGCCAGCAGCCAAGAAAAGGGGTGGGCCACCGGGGAGCTGTTTTTT.

This chain links TRBV15 with TRBJ1-2; tentatively, D is TRBD1 (5 bases). The germline CDR1 and CDR2 sequences are LNHNV and YYDKDF (reference sequence). CDR3 length equals 12 residues. V was trimmed by 0 bases and J by 8 bases, leaving 7 bases between them. CDR3 nucleotide sequence: TGTGCCACCAGCAGAGACCGGGGGGGCTACACCTTC. As protein: CATSRDRGGYTF.

This chain connects TRBV11-2 to TRBJ1-5, with D possibly TRBD1 on 5 matching bases. Trimming took off 5 bases at V and 3 bases at J, with 20 bases between the two ends. Per the germline V gene, CDR1 is SGHAT and CDR2 is FQNNGV. This CDR3 has 17 amino acids. The CDR3 DNA reads as TGTGCCAGCAGCGACCATGGGGGGACGACCCCCAATCAGCCCCAGCATTTT. It is translated as CASSDHGGTTPNQPQHF. Combining the CDR3 with reference TRBV11-2 and TRBJ1-5 gives the whole variable domain EAGVAQSPRYKIIEKRQSVAFWCNPISGHATLYWYQQILGQGPKLLIQFQNNGVVDDSQLPKDRFSAERLKGVDSTLKIQPAKLEDSAVYLCASSDHGGTTPNQPQHFGDGTRLSIL.

The chain combines TRBV24-1 with TRBJ2-2; D remains ambiguous. V gave up 6 bases and J gave up 7 bases, with 8 bases separating them. Germline V gives CDR1 KGHDR, CDR2 SFDVKD. The CDR3 covers 12 residues. The CDR3, as DNA: TGTGCCACCAGTATTAGAAACGGGGAGCTGTTTTTT. This encodes CATSIRNGELFF.

This chain joins TRBV19 and TRBJ2-7; 9 bases agree with TRBD2. This CDR3 is built from 14 residues. Germline CDR1 reads LNHDA; CDR2 reads SQIVND (reference sequence). V lost 7 bases and J lost 2; bases outside the gene matches: 6. The CDR3: CASKTSGVTYEQYF. The CDR3 nucleotides are TGTGCCAGTAAGACTAGCGGAGTTACCTACGAGCAGTACTTC.

V is TRBV5-6 and J is TRBJ1-2; no clear D. This CDR3 has 13 amino acids. CDR1 SGHDT and CDR2 YYEEEE come from the germline V gene. V lost 0 bases, J lost 8 bases, and 11 bases lay in between. In DNA, the CDR3 is TGTGCCAGCAGCTTGGGTAGTATTGCGGGCTACACCTTC. Its protein is CASSLGSIAGYTF.

The gene calls are TRBV2 and TRBJ1-1; 9 nucleotides agree with TRBD1. Germline V lookup: CDR1 SNHLY, CDR2 FYNNEI. The ends lost 2 bases at V and 6 bases at J; junction bases unmatched: 7. The CDR3 spans 15 residues. CDR3: CASSELTGGMAEAFF. CDR3 sequence (DNA): TGTGCCAGCAGTGAACTGACAGGGGGGATGGCTGAAGCTTTCTTT.

This chain connects TRBV5-1 to TRBJ2-1; TRBD1 aligns across 9 bases. This CDR3 is 15 amino acids long. Germline V gene sequence: CDR1 SGHRS, CDR2 YFSETQ. Germline trimming cut 4 bases from V and 5 bases from J; bases unmatched to any gene: 7. CDR3: CASSTRDRVNNEQFF. The DNA for the CDR3 is TGCGCCAGCAGCACCCGGGACAGGGTCAACAATGAGCAGTTCTTC.

The V call is TRBV7-3, the J call TRBJ2-2; TRBD2 matches at 10 bases. CDR3 size: 16 residues. Germline CDR1 reads SGHTA; CDR2 reads FQGTGA. V shed 5 bases, J shed 4 bases, and the junction held 7 bases outside the gene matches. CDR3 in amino acids: CASSTPSGRATGELFF. CDR3 nucleotides: TGTGCCAGCAGCACTCCTAGCGGGAGAGCCACCGGGGAGCTGTTTTTT.

The genes are TRBV7-4 and TRBJ2-7; 10 nucleotides align to TRBD1. CDR3 length equals 18 residues. J lost 7 bases, V lost 5 bases, and 20 bases had no gene match. Germline CDR1 reads SGHVT; CDR2 reads SQSDAQ. In DNA, the CDR3 is TGTGCCAGCAGCCCGGCGCCCCCACCGGGACAGGGGATAGAGGAGCAGTACTTC. It codes for CASSPAPPPGQGIEEQYF.

In its sample, this clone was seen once. The genes are TRBV19 and TRBJ1-2; 10 bases map to TRBD1. V shed 4 bases and J 5 bases; nucleotides not matched to a gene: 4. Germline lookup yields CDR1 LNHDA and CDR2 SQIVND (reference sequence). The CDR3 extends over 14 amino acids. The CDR3 region is CASSNPGQGYGYTF. The CDR3 DNA is TGTGCCAGTAGTAATCCGGGACAGGGGTATGGCTACACCTTC. Filled out from reference TRBV19 and TRBJ1-2, the complete variable domain reads DGGITQSPKYLFRKEGQNVTLSCEQNLNHDAMYWYRQDPGQGLRLIYYSQIVNDFQKGDIAEGYSVSREKKESFPLTVTSAQKNPTAFYLCASSNPGQGYGYTFGSGTRLTVV.

This chain links TRBV27 with TRBJ2-7; the D gene is possibly TRBD2 (6 bases). From germline, CDR1 is MNHEY and CDR2 SMNVEV (reference sequence). The CDR3 sequence is 13 residues long. V was pared by 5 bases and J by 4 bases, with 12 bases between. The CDR3: CASSDGTLYEQYF. The CDR3 nucleotides read TGTGCCAGCAGTGATGGGACTCTTTACGAGCAGTACTTC.